These 14 T cell receptor beta chains share one sample of origin, sequenced in a study of beta chain features in type 1 diabetes. cDNA synthesis used the whole RNA isolate, giving expressed TCRB sequences. Some clones are missing from TCRdb's copy, which holds only in-frame ones; the method was immunoSEQ multiplex PCR. The sample shows 400,000 to 450,000 clones, over 11% of them seen only once. Sequencing was carried out using naive CD4+ T cells from blood. The receptors were sampled from a man aged 25-45 years in good health.

This clone has a handful of counts. CDR3 nucleotides: TGTGCCAGCAGCCTCCTATTAGCGGGAGGCGGGGAGCTGTTTTTT. Translating gives CASSLLLAGGGELFF. V usage is TRBV7-2 and J usage is TRBJ2-2; 10 nucleotides line up with TRBD2. Trimming took 5 bases from V and 7 from J; bases not matched to a gene: 7. Germline V CDR1 and CDR2: SGHTA, FQGNSA. The CDR3 has 15 amino acids.

This clone was seen a few times. This chain uses TRBV5-1 with TRBJ2-5; 9 bases line up with TRBD2. From germline, CDR1 is SGHRS and CDR2 YFSETQ. This CDR3 has 15 residues. V shed 3 bases and J 2 bases; nucleotides not matched to a gene: 5. This CDR3 is CASSSLAGWQETQYF. The CDR3 DNA follows: TGCGCCAGCAGCTCCCTAGCGGGGTGGCAAGAGACCCAGTACTTC. The full variable domain, rest sourced from reference TRBV5-1 and TRBJ2-5, is KAGVTQTPRYLIKTRGQQVTLSCSPISGHRSVSWYQQTPGQGLQFLFEYFSETQRNKGNFPGRFSGRQFSNSRSEMNVSTLELGDSALYLCASSSLAGWQETQYFGPGTRLLVL.

The chain is built from TRBV30 and TRBJ1-1; 8 bases line up with TRBD1. With 3 bases clipped from V and 4 bases from J, the junction kept 1 base outside the gene matches. Germline CDR1 GTSNPN, CDR2 SVGIG (reference sequence). The CDR3 is 12 amino acids. As DNA, the CDR3 is TGTGCCTGGAGCAGGGGGCCCACTGAAGCTTTCTTT. Protein product: CAWSRGPTEAFF. Combining the CDR3 with reference TRBV30 and TRBJ1-1 gives the whole variable domain SQTIHQWPATLVQPVGSPLSLECTVEGTSNPNLYWYRQAAGRGLQLLFYSVGIGQISSEVPQNLSASRPQDRQFILSSKKLLLSDSGFYLCAWSRGPTEAFFGQGTRLTVV.

This clone has just a few counts. This chain uses TRBV6-5 with TRBJ2-5; D remains ambiguous. Trimming shortened V by 5 bases and J by 5 bases, and 9 bases separated the two germline ends. Germline assignment: CDR1 MNHEY and CDR2 SVGAGI. The CDR3 totals 12 residues. The DNA of the CDR3 is TGTGCCAGCAGTCGTGGAACGGAGACCCAGTACTTC. Translation: CASSRGTETQYF.

The sample holds a few counts of this clone. This rearrangement joins TRBV5-1 to TRBJ2-1; the D call may be TRBD1 or TRBD2 (5 bases each). V was cut by 9 bases and J by 7 bases, with 17 bases left in between. The CDR3 runs 13 residues. The germline CDR1 and CDR2 sequences are SGHRS and YFSETQ. CDR3 loop: CATSVFEGNEQFF. The CDR3 DNA sequence: TGCGCCACCTCAGTGTTTGAGGGGAATGAGCAGTTCTTC.

This clone has a handful of counts. This chain links TRBV9 with TRBJ1-2; D uncertain. The germline CDR1 and CDR2 sequences are SGDLS and YYNGEE. Trimming left V 0 bases short and J 8 bases short, with 14 bases between. This CDR3 has 14 residues. CDR3 nucleotides: TGTGCCAGCAGCGTAGATCAGCAAAACATCGGCTACACCTTC. It specifies CASSVDQQNIGYTF.

The V call is TRBV30, the J call TRBJ2-1; tentative D call: TRBD1 (5 bases). V was pared by 0 bases and J by 6 bases, with 9 bases between. Germline assignment: CDR1 GTSNPN and CDR2 SVGIG (reference sequence). This CDR3 has 13 residues. The CDR3 sequence: CAWSVPQGNEQFF. In nucleotides, the CDR3 is TGTGCCTGGAGTGTACCTCAGGGCAATGAGCAGTTCTTC.

V gene TRBV30 combines with J gene TRBJ1-5; the D is unclear. Germline V gene sequence: CDR1 GTSNPN, CDR2 SVGIG (reference sequence). V lost 0 bases and J lost 4, with 10 bases in between. This CDR3 spans 14 amino acids. The CDR3 sequence: CAWSVLTENQPQHF. The CDR3 coding sequence is TGTGCCTGGAGTGTACTGACTGAGAATCAGCCCCAGCATTTT.

The V gene is TRBV4-1, the J gene TRBJ2-3; TRBD1 might be the D (6 bases). Germline lookup yields CDR1 MGHRA and CDR2 YSYEKL. This CDR3 is 16 amino acids long. The V and J ends lost 6 bases and 6 bases respectively, with 22 bases between them. Written as DNA, the CDR3 is TGCGCCAGCAGAGCCCAGGACAGTAGCTATTTGGATACGCAGTATTTT. Translated: CASRAQDSSYLDTQYF.

The chain couples TRBV12-5 to TRBJ2-7, with TRBD1 identical over 8 bases. In germline, CDR1 is LGHNT, CDR2 FRNRAP. Germline trimming cut 4 bases from V and 3 bases from J; bases unmatched to any gene: 11. This CDR3 comprises 16 residues. The CDR3 DNA follows: TGTGCTAGTGGTTCCCTCAGGGGGCGATCCATCTACGAGCAGTACTTC. Amino acid sequence: CASGSLRGRSIYEQYF.

This clone was observed a few times. The rearrangement links TRBV11-3 to TRBJ2-3, with 10 bases aligning to TRBD1. CDR1 and CDR2 from the germline V gene are SGHNT and YENEEA. The CDR3 runs 15 residues. Trimming at V came to 5 bases and at J to 5 bases, leaving 7 bases not matched to a gene. In nucleotides, the CDR3 is TGTGCCAGCAGCAGGGGGACAGGGGCCGAAGATACGCAGTATTTT. Amino acids: CASSRGTGAEDTQYF. Based on the CDR3 plus reference TRBV11-3 and TRBJ2-3, the full variable domain is EAGVVQSPRYKIIEKKQPVAFWCNPISGHNTLYWYLQNLGQGPELLIRYENEEAVDDSQLPKDRFSAERLKGVDSTLKIQPAELGDSAVYLCASSRGTGAEDTQYFGPGTRLTVL.

This rearrangement joins TRBV7-3 to TRBJ2-1, with 8 bases lining up with TRBD2. With V trimmed by 6 bases and J by 5 bases, 9 bases remained unmatched. This CDR3 is built from 15 residues. The germline CDR1 and CDR2 sequences are SGHTA and FQGTGA. The CDR3 loop reads CASRKTSALDNEQFF. DNA of the CDR3: TGTGCCAGCAGGAAGACTAGCGCGCTTGACAATGAGCAGTTCTTC.

V is TRBV4-1 and J is TRBJ2-6; D remains ambiguous. V shed 1 base and J shed 2 bases, with 3 bases lying between them. The CDR3 is 14 residues long. The germline CDR1 and CDR2 sequences are MGHRA and YSYEKL. CDR3 amino acids: CASSQVPGANVLTF. The CDR3 DNA is TGCGCCAGCAGCCAAGTCCCTGGGGCCAACGTCCTGACTTTC.

This clone turned up a few times. V is TRBV7-9 and J is TRBJ2-5, with D possibly being TRBD1 or TRBD2 (5 bases each). This CDR3 is 15 amino acids long. Germline V gene data show CDR1 as SEHNR and CDR2 as FQNEAQ (reference sequence). V was shortened by 1 base and J by 2 bases, with 11 bases between the two germline ends. CDR3: CASSLETGRQETQYF. Here the CDR3 DNA reads TGTGCCAGCAGCTTAGAGACGGGACGGCAAGAGACCCAGTACTTC.